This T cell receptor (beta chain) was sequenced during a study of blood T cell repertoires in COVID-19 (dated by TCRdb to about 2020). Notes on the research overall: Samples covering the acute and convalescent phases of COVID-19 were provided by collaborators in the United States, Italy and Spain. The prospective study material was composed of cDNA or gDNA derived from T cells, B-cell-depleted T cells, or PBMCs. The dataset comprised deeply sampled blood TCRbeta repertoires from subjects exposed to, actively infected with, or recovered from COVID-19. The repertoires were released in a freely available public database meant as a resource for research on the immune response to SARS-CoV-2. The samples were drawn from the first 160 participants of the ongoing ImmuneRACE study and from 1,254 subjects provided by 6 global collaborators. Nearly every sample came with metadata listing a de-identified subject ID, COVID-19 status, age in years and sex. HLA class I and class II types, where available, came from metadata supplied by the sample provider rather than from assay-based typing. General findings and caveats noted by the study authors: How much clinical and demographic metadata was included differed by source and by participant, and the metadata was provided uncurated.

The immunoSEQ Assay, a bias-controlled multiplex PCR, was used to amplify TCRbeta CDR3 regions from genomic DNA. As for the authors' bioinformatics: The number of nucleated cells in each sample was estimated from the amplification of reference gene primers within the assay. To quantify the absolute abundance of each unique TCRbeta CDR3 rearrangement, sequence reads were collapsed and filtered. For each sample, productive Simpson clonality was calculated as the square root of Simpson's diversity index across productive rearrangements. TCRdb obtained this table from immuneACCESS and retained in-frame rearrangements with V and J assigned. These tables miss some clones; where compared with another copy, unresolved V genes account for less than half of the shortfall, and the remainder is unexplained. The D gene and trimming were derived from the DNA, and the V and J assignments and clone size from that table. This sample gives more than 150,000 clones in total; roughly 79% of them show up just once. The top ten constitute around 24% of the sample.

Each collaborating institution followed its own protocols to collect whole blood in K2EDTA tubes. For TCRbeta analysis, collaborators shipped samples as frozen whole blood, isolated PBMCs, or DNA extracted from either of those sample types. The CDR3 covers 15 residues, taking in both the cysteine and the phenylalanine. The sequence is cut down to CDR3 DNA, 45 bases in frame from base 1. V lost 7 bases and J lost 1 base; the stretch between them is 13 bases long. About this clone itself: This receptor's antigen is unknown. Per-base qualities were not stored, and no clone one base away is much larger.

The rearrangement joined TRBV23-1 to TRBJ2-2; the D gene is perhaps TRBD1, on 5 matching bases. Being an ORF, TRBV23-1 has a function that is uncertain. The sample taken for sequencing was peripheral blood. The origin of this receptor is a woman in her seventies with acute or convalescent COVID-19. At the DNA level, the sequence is TGCGCCAGCACACTTCAGACAGAGAACACCGGGGAGCTGTTTTTT. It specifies CASTLQTENTGELFF.